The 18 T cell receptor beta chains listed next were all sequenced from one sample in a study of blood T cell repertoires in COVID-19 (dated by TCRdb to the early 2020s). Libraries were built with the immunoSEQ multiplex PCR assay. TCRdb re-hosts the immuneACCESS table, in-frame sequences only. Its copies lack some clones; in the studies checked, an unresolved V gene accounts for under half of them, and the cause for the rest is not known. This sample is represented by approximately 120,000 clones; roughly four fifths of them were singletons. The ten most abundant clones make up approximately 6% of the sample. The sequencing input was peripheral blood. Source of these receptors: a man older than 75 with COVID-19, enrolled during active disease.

The CDR3, as DNA: TGTGCCAGCAGCCCCGGGACAGGGAACGGGTCACCCCTCCACTTT. Protein product: CASSPGTGNGSPLHF. The V and J genes are TRBV6-5 and TRBJ1-6, with 9 positions matching TRBD1. The CDR3 is 15 residues long. J lost 10 bases, V lost 6 bases, and 10 bases had no gene match. CDR1 and CDR2 from the germline V gene are MNHEY and SVGAGI.

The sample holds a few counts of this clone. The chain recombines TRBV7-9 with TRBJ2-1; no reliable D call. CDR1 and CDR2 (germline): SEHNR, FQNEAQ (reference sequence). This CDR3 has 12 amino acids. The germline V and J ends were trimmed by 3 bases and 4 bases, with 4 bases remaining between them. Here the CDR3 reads CASSFPYNEQFF. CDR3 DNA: TGTGCCAGCAGCTTCCCGTACAATGAGCAGTTCTTC.

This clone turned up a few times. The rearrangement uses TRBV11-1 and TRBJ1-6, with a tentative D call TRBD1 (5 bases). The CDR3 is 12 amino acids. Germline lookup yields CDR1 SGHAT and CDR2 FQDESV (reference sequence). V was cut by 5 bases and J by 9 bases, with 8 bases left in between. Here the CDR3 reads CASSHGGSPLHF. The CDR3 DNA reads TGTGCCAGCAGCCACGGGGGTTCACCCCTCCACTTT.

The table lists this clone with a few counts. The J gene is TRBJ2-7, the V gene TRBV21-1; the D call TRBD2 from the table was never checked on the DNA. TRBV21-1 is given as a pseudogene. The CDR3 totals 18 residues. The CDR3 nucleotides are TGTGCCAGCAGCAAATTTGGTCGGACTAGCGGAGAACTCTACGAGCAGTACTTC. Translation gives CASSKFGRTSGELYEQYF.

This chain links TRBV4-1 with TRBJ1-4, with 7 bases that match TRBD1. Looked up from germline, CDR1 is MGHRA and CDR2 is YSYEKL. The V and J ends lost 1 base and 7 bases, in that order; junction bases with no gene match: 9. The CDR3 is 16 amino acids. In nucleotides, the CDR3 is TGCGCCAGCAGCCAAGGTTGGGGACAGCCTACTGAAAAACTGTTTTTT. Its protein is CASSQGWGQPTEKLFF.

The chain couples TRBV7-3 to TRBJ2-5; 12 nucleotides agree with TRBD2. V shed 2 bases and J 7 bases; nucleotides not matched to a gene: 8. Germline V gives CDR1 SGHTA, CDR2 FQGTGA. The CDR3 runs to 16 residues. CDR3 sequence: CASSLVLAGGEGTQYF. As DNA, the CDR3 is TGTGCCAGCAGCTTAGTGCTAGCGGGAGGGGAAGGGACCCAGTACTTC.

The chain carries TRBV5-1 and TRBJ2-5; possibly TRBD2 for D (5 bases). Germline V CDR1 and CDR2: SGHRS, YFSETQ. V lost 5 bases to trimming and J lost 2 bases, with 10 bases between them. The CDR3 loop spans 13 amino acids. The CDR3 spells CASRSGIQETQYF. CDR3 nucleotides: TGCGCCAGCAGGTCCGGGATACAAGAGACCCAGTACTTC. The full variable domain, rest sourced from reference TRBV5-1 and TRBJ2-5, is KAGVTQTPRYLIKTRGQQVTLSCSPISGHRSVSWYQQTPGQGLQFLFEYFSETQRNKGNFPGRFSGRQFSNSRSEMNVSTLELGDSALYLCASRSGIQETQYFGPGTRLLVL.

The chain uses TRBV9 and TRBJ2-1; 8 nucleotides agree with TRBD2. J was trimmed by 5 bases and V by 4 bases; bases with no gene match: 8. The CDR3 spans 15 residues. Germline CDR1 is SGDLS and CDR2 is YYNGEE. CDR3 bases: TGTGCCAGCAGCTCTGGGACTAGGGGGAACAATGAGCAGTTCTTC. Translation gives CASSSGTRGNNEQFF. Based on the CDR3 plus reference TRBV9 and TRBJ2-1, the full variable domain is DSGVTQTPKHLITATGQRVTLRCSPRSGDLSVYWYQQSLDQGLQFLIQYYNGEERAKGNILERFSAQQFPDLHSELNLSSLELGDSALYFCASSSGTRGNNEQFFGPGTRLTVL.

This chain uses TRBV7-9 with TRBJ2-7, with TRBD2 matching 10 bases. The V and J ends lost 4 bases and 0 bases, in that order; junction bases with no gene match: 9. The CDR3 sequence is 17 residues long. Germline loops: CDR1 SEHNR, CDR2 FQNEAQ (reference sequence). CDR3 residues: CASSSFRTSGSSYEQYF. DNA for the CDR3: TGTGCCAGCAGCTCCTTTCGGACTAGCGGAAGCTCCTACGAGCAGTACTTC.

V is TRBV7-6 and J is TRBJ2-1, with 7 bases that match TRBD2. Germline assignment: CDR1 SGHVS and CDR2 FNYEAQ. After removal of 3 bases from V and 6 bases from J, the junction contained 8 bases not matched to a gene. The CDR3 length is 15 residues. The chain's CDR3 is CASSLGLAAVNEQFF. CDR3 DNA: TGTGCCAGCAGCTTGGGTCTAGCGGCTGTCAATGAGCAGTTCTTC.

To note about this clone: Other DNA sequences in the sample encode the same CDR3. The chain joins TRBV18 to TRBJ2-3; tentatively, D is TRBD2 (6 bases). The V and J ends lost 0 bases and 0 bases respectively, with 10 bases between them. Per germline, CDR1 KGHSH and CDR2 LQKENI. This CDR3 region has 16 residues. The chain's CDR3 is CASSPPGSGSTDTQYF. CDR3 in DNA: TGTGCCAGCTCACCACCGGGTAGCGGTAGCACAGATACGCAGTATTTT.

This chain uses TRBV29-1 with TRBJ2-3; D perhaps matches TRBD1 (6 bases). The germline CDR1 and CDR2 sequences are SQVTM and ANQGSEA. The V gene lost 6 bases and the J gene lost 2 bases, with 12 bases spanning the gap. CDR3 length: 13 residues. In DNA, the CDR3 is TGCAGCGTCCTCAGGGGATACACAGATACGCAGTATTTT. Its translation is CSVLRGYTDTQYF.

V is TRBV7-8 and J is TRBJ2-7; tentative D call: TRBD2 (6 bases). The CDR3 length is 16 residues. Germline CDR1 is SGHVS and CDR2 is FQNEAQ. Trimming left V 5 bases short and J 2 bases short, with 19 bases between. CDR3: CASSISGGMTPYEQYF. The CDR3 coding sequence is TGTGCCAGCAGCATTAGCGGAGGGATGACCCCCTACGAGCAGTACTTC.

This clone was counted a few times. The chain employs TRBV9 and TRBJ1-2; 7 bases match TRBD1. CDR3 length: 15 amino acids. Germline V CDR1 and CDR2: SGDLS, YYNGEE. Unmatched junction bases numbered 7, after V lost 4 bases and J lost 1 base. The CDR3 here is CASSPRGTINYGYTF. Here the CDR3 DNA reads TGTGCCAGCAGCCCCAGGGGGACCATTAACTATGGCTACACCTTC.

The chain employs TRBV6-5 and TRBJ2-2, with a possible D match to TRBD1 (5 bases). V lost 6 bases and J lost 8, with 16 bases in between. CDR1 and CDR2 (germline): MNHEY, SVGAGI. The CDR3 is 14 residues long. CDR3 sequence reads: CASSPGRVRGELFF. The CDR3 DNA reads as TGTGCCAGCAGCCCAGGGCGTGTCCGTGGGGAGCTGTTTTTT.

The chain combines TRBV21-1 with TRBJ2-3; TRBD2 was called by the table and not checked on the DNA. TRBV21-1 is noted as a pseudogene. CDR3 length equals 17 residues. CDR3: CASSKSGLARCTDTQYF. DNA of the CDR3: TGTGCCAGCAGCAAATCGGGACTAGCGAGATGCACAGATACGCAGTATTTT.

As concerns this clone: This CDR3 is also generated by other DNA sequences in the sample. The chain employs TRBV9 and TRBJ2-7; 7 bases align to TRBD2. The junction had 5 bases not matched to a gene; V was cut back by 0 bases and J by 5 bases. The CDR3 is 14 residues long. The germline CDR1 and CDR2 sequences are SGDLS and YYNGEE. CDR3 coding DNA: TGTGCCAGCAGCGTAGGACGGGAGGTTGACGAGCAGTACTTC. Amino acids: CASSVGREVDEQYF.

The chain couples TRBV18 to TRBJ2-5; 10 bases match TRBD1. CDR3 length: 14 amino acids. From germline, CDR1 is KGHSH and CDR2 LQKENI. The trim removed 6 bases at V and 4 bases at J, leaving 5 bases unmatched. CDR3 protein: CASSYRDRGETQYF. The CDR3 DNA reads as TGTGCCAGCTCGTACCGGGACAGGGGAGAGACCCAGTACTTC.